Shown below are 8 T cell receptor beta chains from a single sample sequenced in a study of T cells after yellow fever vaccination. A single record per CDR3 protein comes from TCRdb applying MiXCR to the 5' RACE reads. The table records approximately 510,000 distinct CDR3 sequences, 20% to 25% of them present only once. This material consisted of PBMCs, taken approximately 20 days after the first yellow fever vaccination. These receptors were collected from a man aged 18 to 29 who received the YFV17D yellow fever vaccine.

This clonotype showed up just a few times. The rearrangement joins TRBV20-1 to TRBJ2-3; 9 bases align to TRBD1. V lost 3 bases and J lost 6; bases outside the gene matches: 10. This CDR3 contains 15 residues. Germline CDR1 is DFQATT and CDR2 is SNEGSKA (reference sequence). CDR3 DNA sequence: TGCAGTGCTAGTGGCGCACAGGGGGCTTACGATACGCAGTATTTT. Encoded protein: CSASGAQGAYDTQYF.

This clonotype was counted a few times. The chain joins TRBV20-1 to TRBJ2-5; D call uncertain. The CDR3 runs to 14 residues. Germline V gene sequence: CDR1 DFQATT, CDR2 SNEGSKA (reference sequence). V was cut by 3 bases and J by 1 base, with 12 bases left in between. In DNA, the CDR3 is TGCAGTGCTAGGGGCCCGGCTAGCCAAGAGACCCAGTACTTC. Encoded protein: CSARGPASQETQYF.

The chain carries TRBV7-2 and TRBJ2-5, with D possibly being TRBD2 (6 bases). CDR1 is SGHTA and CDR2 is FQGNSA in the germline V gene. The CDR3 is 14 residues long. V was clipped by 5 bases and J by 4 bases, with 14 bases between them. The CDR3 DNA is TGTGCCAGCAGCGTATATCAGGGAGGAGAGACCCAGTACTTC. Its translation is CASSVYQGGETQYF.

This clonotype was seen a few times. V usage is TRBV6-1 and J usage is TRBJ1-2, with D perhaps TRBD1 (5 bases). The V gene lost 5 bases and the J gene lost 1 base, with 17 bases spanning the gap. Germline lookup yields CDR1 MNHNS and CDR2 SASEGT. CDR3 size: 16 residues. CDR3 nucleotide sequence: TGTGCCAGCAGTACCCCGCGGAGGGGTTATAACTATGGCTACACCTTC. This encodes CASSTPRRGYNYGYTF.

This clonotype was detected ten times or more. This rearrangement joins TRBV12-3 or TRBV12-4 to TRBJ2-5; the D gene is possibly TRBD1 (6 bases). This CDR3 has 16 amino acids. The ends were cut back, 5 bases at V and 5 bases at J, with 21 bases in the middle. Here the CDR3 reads CASSPPGSGTGETQYF. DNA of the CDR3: TGTGCCAGCAGTCCCCCGGGGTCAGGAACAGGGGAGACCCAGTACTTC.

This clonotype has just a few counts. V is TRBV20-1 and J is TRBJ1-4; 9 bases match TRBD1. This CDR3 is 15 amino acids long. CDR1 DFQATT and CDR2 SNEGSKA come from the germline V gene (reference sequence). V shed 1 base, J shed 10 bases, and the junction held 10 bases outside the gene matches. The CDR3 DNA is TGCAGTGCTAGAGCAATCGACAGGGGGACGGTAAAACTGTTTTTT. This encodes CSARAIDRGTVKLFF.

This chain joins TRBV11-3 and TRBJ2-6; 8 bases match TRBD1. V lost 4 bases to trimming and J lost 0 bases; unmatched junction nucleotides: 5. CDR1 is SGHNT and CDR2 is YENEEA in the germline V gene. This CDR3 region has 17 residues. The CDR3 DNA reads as TGTGCCAGCAGCTCAGGACAGGGTCTCTCTGGGGCCAACGTCCTGACTTTC. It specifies CASSSGQGLSGANVLTF.

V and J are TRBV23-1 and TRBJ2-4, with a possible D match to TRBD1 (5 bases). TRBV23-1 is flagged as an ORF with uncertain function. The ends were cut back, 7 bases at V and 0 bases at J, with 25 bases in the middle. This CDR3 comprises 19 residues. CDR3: CASTNPKDSTLLAKNIQYF. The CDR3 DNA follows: TGCGCCAGCACCAACCCTAAAGACAGCACCCTTCTAGCCAAAAACATTCAGTACTTC.